The clone carrying this TCR beta chain came up many times. The data are from a study of T-cell memory formation after mild COVID-19. TCRdb analysed the 5' RACE reads with MiXCR anew, one entry per CDR3 protein. The sample has around 130,000 distinct CDR3 sequences, less than 6.5% seen once. CDR3 length: 15 residues. Germline CDR1 SGHRS, CDR2 YFSETQ. Between the trimmed V and J ends, which lost 0 bases and 2 bases, there was a span of 10 bases. This rearrangement joins TRBV5-1 to TRBJ2-3; perhaps TRBD2 as D (6 bases). This receptor was obtained from an adult woman who had mild COVID-19 (a few samples of this study predate the infection). Cell type and time point are not known. Source material: PBMCs or a T cell subset sorted from them (not recorded which). CDR3: CASSLAGGITDTQYF. The CDR3 nucleotides are TGCGCCAGCAGCTTGGCCGGCGGGATCACAGATACGCAGTATTTT.